This section outlines one TCR beta chain sequence together with its context. This entry comes from a study of cytomegalovirus exposure and HLA in healthy donors. The germline V gene encodes CDR1 SGHAT and CDR2 FQNNGV. This CDR3 contains 16 residues. V shed 5 bases and J shed 4 bases, with 21 bases lying between them. The PCR was carried out with 60 Vbeta primers and 13 Jbeta primers. Data came from immunoSEQ multiplex PCR; TCRdb stores just in-frame clones and leaves some out. The sample records fewer than 250,000 clones, over 75% being singletons. The sample taken for sequencing was PBMCs. The TCR originated in a man aged 18 to 29 in good health and CMV-seronegative. This chain joins TRBV11-2 and TRBJ2-7; tentatively, D is TRBD1 (8 bases). CDR3 in amino acids: CASSHRQGREYYEQYF. The CDR3 nucleotides read TGTGCCAGCAGCCACCGACAGGGGAGGGAATATTACGAGCAGTACTTC.